The clone carrying this T cell receptor (beta chain) appeared a few times. Original methodology: Researchers report that nucleated cell counts were estimated from reference gene primer amplification. Profiled with immunoSEQ multiplex PCR; TCRdb holds only in-frame clones, not every one. V and J calls and clone size are copied from that table; D and trimming were computed from the DNA. In the table there are 150,000 to 200,000 clones, roughly three quarters of which are singletons. This entry belongs to a study of blood T cell repertoires in COVID-19. Study-wide background: COVID-19 samples, acute and convalescent, were from the United States, Italy and Spain. T cells, B-cell-depleted T cells, or PBMCs supplied cDNA or gDNA.

This CDR3 is built from 11 residues. Per germline, CDR1 SQVTM and CDR2 ANQGSEA. Trimming shortened V by 5 bases and J by 2 bases, and 3 bases separated the two germline ends. The sample consisted of peripheral blood. This TCR was recovered from a woman in her 40s with COVID-19, enrolled during active disease. The chain couples TRBV29-1 to TRBJ2-2; D gene uncertain. The CDR3 coding sequence is TGCAGCGTTCAAAACACCGGGGAGCTGTTTTTT. Residues: CSVQNTGELFF.